This T cell receptor (beta chain) was documented in a study of brain T cells in children with intractable seizures. The CDR3 loop spans 20 amino acids. V lost 0 bases, J lost 2 bases, and 15 bases stayed unmatched. Germline V CDR1 and CDR2: LGHDT, YNNKEL (reference sequence). Sample time point: blood from clinic visit 5 months post-surgery; TSC patient then seizure free. Only cases whose brain tissue showed the highest T cell transcript signatures were sequenced. Before surgery, patients took at least one anti-epileptic drug. Sequenced by immunoSEQ multiplex PCR; TCRdb stores in-frame clones only, minus some. The sample has 340,000 or so clones; more than 85% are singletons.

Specimen: peripheral blood, collected around 5 months after surgery. The chain has TRBV3-1 (or the pseudogene TRBV3-2) and TRBJ2-3, with 9 bases identical to TRBD2. The clonotype was recovered from a boy younger than two with tuberous sclerosis and intractable seizures. In DNA form, the CDR3 reads TGTGCCAGCAGCCAAGAAGTGTTGGCTAGCGGGGACTATTTCACAGATACGCAGTATTTT. It is translated as CASSQEVLASGDYFTDTQYF.